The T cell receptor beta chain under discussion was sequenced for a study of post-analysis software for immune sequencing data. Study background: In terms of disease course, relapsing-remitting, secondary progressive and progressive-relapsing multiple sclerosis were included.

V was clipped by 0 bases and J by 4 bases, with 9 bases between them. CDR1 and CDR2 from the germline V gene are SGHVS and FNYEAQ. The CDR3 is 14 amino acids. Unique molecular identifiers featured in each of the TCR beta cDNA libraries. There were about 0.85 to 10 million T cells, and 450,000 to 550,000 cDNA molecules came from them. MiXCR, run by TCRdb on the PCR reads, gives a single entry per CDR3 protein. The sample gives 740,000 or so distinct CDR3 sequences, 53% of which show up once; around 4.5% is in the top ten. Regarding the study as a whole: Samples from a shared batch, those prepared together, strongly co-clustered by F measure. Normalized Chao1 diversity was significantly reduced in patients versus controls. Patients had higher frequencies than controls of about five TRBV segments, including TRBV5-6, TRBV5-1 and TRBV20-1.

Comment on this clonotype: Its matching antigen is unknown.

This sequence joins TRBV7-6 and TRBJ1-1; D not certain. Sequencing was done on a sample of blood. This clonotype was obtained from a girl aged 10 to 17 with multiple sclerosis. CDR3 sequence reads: CASSLAGLSTEAFF. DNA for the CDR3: TGTGCCAGCAGCTTAGCCGGACTGAGCACTGAAGCTTTCTTT.